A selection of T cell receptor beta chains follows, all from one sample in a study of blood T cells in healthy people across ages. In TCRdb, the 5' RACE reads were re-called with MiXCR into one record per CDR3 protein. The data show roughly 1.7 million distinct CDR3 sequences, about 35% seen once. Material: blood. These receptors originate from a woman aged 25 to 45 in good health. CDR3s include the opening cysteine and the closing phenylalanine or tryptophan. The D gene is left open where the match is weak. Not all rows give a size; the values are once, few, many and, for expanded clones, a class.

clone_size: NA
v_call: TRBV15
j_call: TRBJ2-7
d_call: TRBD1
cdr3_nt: TGTGCCACCAGCAGAGATGGACAGGGATCCTACGAGCAGTACTTC
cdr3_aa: CATSRDGQGSYEQYF

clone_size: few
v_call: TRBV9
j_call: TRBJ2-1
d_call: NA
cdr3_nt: TGTGCCAGCAGCGCCTTCCCGACAGAACGGGGTGAGCAGTTCTTC
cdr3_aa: CASSAFPTERGEQFF

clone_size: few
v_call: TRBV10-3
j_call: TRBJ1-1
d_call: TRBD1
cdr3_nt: TGTGCCATCAGGGGGACAGGGGGCACTCGAACTGAAGCTTTCTTT
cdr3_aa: CAIRGTGGTRTEAFF

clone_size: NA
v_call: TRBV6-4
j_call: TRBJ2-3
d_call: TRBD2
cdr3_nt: TGTGCCAGCAGTGACTCGACGGGGGGGCCCTACACAGATACGCAGTATTTT
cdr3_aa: CASSDSTGGPYTDTQYF

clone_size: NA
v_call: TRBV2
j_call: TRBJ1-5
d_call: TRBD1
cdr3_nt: TGTGCCAGCACCACCGACAGGGGAGATCAGCCCCAGCATTTT
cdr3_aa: CASTTDRGDQPQHF

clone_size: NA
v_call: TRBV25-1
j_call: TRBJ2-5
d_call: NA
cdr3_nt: TGTGCCAGCAGTGAAGGAGAGGGATCGGAGACCCAGTACTTC
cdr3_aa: CASSEGEGSETQYF

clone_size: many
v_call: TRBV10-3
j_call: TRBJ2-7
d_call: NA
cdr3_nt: TGTGCCATCAAGGGCCAGACGCCTACCTACGAGCAGTACTTC
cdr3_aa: CAIKGQTPTYEQYF

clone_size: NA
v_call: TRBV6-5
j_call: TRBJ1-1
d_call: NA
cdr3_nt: TGTGCCAGCAGTTACTCAGGGTCAGGGGCTTTCTTT
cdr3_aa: CASSYSGSGAFF

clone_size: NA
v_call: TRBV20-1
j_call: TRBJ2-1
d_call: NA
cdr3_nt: TGCAGTGCTAGAGGGGTGAGCGCGGATCAGGTTTACAATGAGCAGTTCTTC
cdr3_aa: CSARGVSADQVYNEQFF

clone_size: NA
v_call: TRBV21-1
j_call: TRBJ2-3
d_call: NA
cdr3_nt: TGTGCCAGCAGCGAAGGACTAGAACCTAACACAGATACGCAGTATTTT
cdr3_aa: CASSEGLEPNTDTQYF

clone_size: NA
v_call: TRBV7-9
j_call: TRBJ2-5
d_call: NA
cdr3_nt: TGTGCCAGCAGCTTGGTGGTTAGCATCCAAGAGACCCAGTACTTC
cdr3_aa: CASSLVVSIQETQYF

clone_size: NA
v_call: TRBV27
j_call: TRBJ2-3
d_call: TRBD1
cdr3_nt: TGTACCAGCAAACGGGACAGGGGTACAATCACAGATACGCAGTATTTT
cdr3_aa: CTSKRDRGTITDTQYF

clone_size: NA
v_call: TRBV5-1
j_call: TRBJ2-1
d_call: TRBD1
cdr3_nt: TGCGCCAGCAGCCCTGAGGGGGCTGCTTACAATGAGCAGTTCTTC
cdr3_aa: CASSPEGAAYNEQFF

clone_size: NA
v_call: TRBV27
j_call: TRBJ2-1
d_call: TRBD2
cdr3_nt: TGTGCCAGCAGTTTATACGGGGGGACCTACAATGAGCAGTTCTTC
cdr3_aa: CASSLYGGTYNEQFF

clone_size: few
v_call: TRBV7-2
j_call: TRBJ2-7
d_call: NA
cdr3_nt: TGTGCCAGCAGCCCCGACGCGGGTCCTCGGGAGCAGTACTTC
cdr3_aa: CASSPDAGPREQYF

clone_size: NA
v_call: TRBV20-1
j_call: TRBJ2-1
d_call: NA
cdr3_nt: TGCAGTGCTCGCCCTGGCGGTATCTACGATGAGCAGTTCTTC
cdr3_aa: CSARPGGIYDEQFF

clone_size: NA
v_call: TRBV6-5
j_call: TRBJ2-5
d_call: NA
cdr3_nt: TGTGCCAGCAGCTCCCAAGGGGGGGCCCGGGAGACCCAGTACTTC
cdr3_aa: CASSSQGGARETQYF

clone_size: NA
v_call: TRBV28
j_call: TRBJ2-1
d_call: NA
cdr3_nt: TGTGCCAGCAGGGGGACGGACGGTAGCTCCTACAATGAGCAGTTCTTC
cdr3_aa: CASRGTDGSSYNEQFF

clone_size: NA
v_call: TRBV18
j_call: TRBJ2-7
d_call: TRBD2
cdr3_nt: TGTGCCAGCTCTCGGAGGACTAGCGGGAAGTCCTACGAGCAGTACTTC
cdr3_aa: CASSRRTSGKSYEQYF

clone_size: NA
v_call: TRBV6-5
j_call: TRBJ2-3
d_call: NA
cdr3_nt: TGTGCCAGCAGTTACTCGAGAGGCAACACAGATACGCAGTATTTT
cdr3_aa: CASSYSRGNTDTQYF

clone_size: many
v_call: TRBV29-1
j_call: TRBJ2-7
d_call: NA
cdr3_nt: TGCAGCGTACCCGGGACAACCCTCTACGAGCAGTACTTC
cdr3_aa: CSVPGTTLYEQYF

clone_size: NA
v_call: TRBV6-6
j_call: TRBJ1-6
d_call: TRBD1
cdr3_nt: TGTGCCAGCAGTTACTCGATTGGGACAGGGGGCAATTCACCCCTCCACTTT
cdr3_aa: CASSYSIGTGGNSPLHF

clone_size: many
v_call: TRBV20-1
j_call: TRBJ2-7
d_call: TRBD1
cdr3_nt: TGCAGTGCTAGTCCGACAGGGGAGTCCTACGAGCAGTACTTC
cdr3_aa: CSASPTGESYEQYF

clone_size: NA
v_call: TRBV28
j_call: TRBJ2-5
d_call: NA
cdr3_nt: TGTGCCAGGGGGGAGCCGGAAGAGACCCAGTACTTC
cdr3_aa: CARGEPEETQYF

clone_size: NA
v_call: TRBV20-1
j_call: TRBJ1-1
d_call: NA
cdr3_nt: TGCGGTGCTCCGCCCGGCGGAGTCGGCACGACTGAAGCTTTCTTT
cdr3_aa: CGAPPGGVGTTEAFF

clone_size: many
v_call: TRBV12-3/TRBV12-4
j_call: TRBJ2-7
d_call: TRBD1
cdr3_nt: TGTGCCAGCAGCGCCGGGACAGGTGGGACCTACGAGCAGTACTTC
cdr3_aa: CASSAGTGGTYEQYF

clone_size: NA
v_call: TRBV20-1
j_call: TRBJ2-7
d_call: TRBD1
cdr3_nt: TGCAGTGCTAGCTCTGGACAGGGGGATCCCTACGAGCAGTACTTC
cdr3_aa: CSASSGQGDPYEQYF

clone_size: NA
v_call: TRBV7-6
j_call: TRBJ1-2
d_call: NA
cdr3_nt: TGTGCCAGCAGCCCCCCACTCGACAGGAGCGGCTACACCTTC
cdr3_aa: CASSPPLDRSGYTF

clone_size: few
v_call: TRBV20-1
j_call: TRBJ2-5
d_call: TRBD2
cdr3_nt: TGCAGTGCCTCCTCTCCTAGCGGGATAGGGGAGACCCAGTACTTC
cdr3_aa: CSASSPSGIGETQYF

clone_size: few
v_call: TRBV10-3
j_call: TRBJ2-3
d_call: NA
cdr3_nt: TGTGCCATCAGGCCGGGACTTCCGGCAGATACGCAGTATTTT
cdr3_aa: CAIRPGLPADTQYF

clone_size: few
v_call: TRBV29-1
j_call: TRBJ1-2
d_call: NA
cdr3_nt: TGCAGCGTTGAGCCGTCCTCACAGGATGGCTACACCTTC
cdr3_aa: CSVEPSSQDGYTF

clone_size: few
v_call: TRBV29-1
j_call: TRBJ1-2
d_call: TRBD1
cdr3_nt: TGCAGCGTCTTCGGGACAGTCTATGGCTACACCTTC
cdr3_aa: CSVFGTVYGYTF

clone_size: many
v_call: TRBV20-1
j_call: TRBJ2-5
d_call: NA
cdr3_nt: TGCAGTGCTGATCACAGGGCCCAAGAGACCCAGTACTTC
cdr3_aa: CSADHRAQETQYF

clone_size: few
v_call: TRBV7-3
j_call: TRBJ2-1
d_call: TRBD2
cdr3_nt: TGTGCCAGCAGCCCTCATACTAGCGGGGGCCCTCCGGACAATGAGCAGTTCTTC
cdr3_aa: CASSPHTSGGPPDNEQFF

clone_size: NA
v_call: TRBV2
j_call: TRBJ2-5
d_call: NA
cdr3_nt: TGTGCCAGCAGTGAACGGGCGGAAGGAACCCAGTACTTC
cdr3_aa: CASSERAEGTQYF

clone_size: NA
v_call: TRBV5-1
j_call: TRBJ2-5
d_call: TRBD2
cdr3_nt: TGCGCCAGCAGCTGGGGGACTAGCGCGAGGGTGGAGACCCAGTACTTC
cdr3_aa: CASSWGTSARVETQYF

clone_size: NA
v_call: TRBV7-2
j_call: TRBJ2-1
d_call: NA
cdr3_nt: TGTGCCAGCAGCTTCCAAGAGGCGGCCTACAATGAGCAGTTCTTC
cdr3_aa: CASSFQEAAYNEQFF

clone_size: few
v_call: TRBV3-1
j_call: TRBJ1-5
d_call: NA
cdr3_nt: TGTGCCAGCAGCCAAGATCGGGCGGTTAGACAGCCCCAGCATTTT
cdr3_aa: CASSQDRAVRQPQHF

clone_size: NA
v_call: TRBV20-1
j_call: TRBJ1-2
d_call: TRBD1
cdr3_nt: TGCAGTGCTATCGGAACAGGGGGGCGAGGGTCCTATGACTACACCTTC
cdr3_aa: CSAIGTGGRGSYDYTF

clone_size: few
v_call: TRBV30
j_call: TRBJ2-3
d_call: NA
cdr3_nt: TGTGCCTGGGGGGGAGAAAAAGATACGCAGTATTTT
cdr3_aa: CAWGGEKDTQYF